The present entry profiles one T cell receptor (beta chain) with its context. Trimming took 4 bases from V and 7 from J, leaving 18 bases between them. There are 14 residues in the CDR3. Germline V CDR1 and CDR2: SGHRS, YFSETQ. Vbeta (60) and Jbeta (13) primers were used in the PCR. Clones were read by immunoSEQ multiplex PCR, and TCRdb kept only the in-frame ones, dropping some. The sample lists 110,000 or so clones, roughly 80% occurring once. This record comes from a study of cytomegalovirus exposure and HLA in healthy donors. The clonotype comes from a woman in her forties or fifties in good health and CMV-seropositive. Sequencing input: PBMCs. The chain couples TRBV5-1 to TRBJ2-7; D perhaps matches TRBD1 (5 bases). The CDR3 loop is CASSLGVRAGEQYF. CDR3 DNA sequence: TGCGCCAGCAGCCTGGGCGTCAGGGCCGGGGAGCAGTACTTC.